This T cell receptor beta chain was sequenced during a study of control samples from healthy donors and cancer patients. This clone was seen only a few times. Profiled with immunoSEQ multiplex PCR; TCRdb holds only in-frame clones, not every one. This sample has around 120,000 clones, with roughly 84% found just once. Sequencing was done on a sample of blood. The clonotype was recovered from a man aged 40-49 years in good health.

The CDR3 DNA sequence: TGTGCCAGCAGCCAAGGGACAGGGGGCGTTTCACCCCTCCACTTT. Translating it yields CASSQGTGGVSPLHF. The chain links TRBV7-3 to TRBJ1-6; 12 bases map to TRBD1. Trimming at V came to 5 bases and at J to 9 bases, leaving 5 bases not matched to a gene. The CDR3 length is 15 residues. Germline V gene lookup returns CDR1 SGHTA and CDR2 FQGTGA.